What follows are 15 T cell receptor beta chains derived from one specimen sequenced in a study of blood T cell repertoires in COVID-19. Only in-frame clones appear in the TCRdb table, and some are missing; sequencing was by immunoSEQ multiplex PCR. Of some 130,000 clones listed, around 80% are singletons. Sequencing was done on a sample of peripheral blood. The receptors here all came from a man aged 55 to 70 with acute or convalescent COVID-19.

The chain has TRBV20-1 and TRBJ1-1; D unclear. CDR3 length: 11 residues. The V end lost 1 base, the J end lost 4 bases, and 4 bases lay between the germline ends. The germline gives CDR1 DFQATT, CDR2 SNEGSKA (reference sequence). The CDR3 nucleotides are TGCAGTGCTAGAGTCGGCACTGAAGCTTTCTTT. It is translated as CSARVGTEAFF.

This clone appeared a single time. V gene TRBV4-2 combines with J gene TRBJ2-5; 9 positions match TRBD2. CDR3 length equals 17 residues. Germline V gene sequence: CDR1 LGHNA, CDR2 YNFKEQ. J gave up 7 bases and V 2 bases, and 14 bases lay outside the gene matches. CDR3 nucleotides: TGTGCCAGCAGCCAACCTACTAGCGGGCTGGGGTTTGTGACCCAGTACTTC. This gives the protein CASSQPTSGLGFVTQYF.

The chain joins TRBV27 to TRBJ2-2; 9 bases are a match to TRBD2. V lost 6 bases, J lost 8 bases, and 16 bases stayed unmatched. The CDR3 has 17 residues. Germline V gene data show CDR1 as MNHEY and CDR2 as SMNVEV (reference sequence). This CDR3 reads CASSHLIGREGPGELFF. The CDR3 DNA sequence: TGTGCCAGCAGCCACCTTATAGGGCGGGAGGGCCCTGGGGAGCTGTTTTTT.

The chain carries TRBV29-1 and TRBJ2-1, with TRBD2 matching over 10 bases. Germline values: CDR1 SQVTM, CDR2 ANQGSEA. Trimming took 2 bases from V and 9 from J; bases not matched to a gene: 10. The CDR3 is made up of 15 amino acids. The DNA of the CDR3 is TGCAGCGTTGAACGAGCGGGAGGGATCAAGAGTGAGCAGTTCTTC. It specifies CSVERAGGIKSEQFF.

The chain has TRBV4-2 and TRBJ2-3; TRBD2 aligns across 8 bases. CDR1 LGHNA and CDR2 YNFKEQ come from the germline V gene. V shed 0 bases and J 4 bases; nucleotides not matched to a gene: 3. The CDR3 loop spans 15 amino acids. CDR3 coding DNA: TGTGCCAGCAGCCAAGAGAGCGGGAGTTCAGATACGCAGTATTTT. Its protein is CASSQESGSSDTQYF.

The chain carries TRBV12-3 or TRBV12-4 and TRBJ1-2; no clear D. The CDR3 covers 12 residues. Trimming pared 2 bases from V and 9 bases from J, leaving 10 bases between. The CDR3 coding sequence is TGTGCCAGCAGTTTAAACGGGAGGCGCTACACCTTC. Protein: CASSLNGRRYTF.

This sequence joins TRBV27 and TRBJ2-1; 10 nucleotides agree with TRBD1. Trimming took 5 bases from V and 13 from J; bases not matched to a gene: 2. Germline lookup yields CDR1 MNHEY and CDR2 SMNVEV (reference sequence). CDR3 length equals 11 residues. This CDR3 is CASSDRGPQFF. The CDR3 DNA sequence: TGTGCCAGCAGTGACAGGGGGCCCCAGTTCTTC.

In its sample, this clone was seen a few times. The rearrangement links TRBV3-1 (or the pseudogene TRBV3-2) to TRBJ2-1, with D tentatively TRBD2 (6 bases). The V end lost 1 base, the J end lost 2 bases, and 6 bases lay between the germline ends. The CDR3 covers 14 residues. Per the germline V gene, CDR1 is LGHDT and CDR2 is YNNKEL (reference sequence). CDR3 residues: CASSQASAYNEQFF. The CDR3 DNA sequence: TGTGCCAGCAGCCAAGCTAGCGCCTACAATGAGCAGTTCTTC.

The V gene is TRBV19, the J gene TRBJ1-4; D may be TRBD1 (6 bases). Germline CDR1 is LNHDA and CDR2 is SQIVND (reference sequence). V lost 10 bases and J 2 bases, leaving 14 bases between the germline ends. There are 14 residues in the CDR3. For the CDR3, the DNA is TGTGCCACCGCCAACAGGGACACTAATGAAAAACTGTTTTTT. It is translated as CATANRDTNEKLFF.

The chain recombines TRBV2 with TRBJ1-1; D may be TRBD1 (5 bases). With 3 bases removed from V and 4 bases from J, the gap between germline ends came to 12 bases. Per the germline V gene, CDR1 is SNHLY and CDR2 is FYNNEI. The CDR3 contains 14 residues. CDR3 amino acids: CASSEQEGVTEAFF. CDR3 in DNA: TGTGCCAGCAGTGAGCAAGAAGGGGTCACTGAAGCTTTCTTT.

V gene TRBV5-1 combines with J gene TRBJ2-1; D uncertain. Trimming took 0 bases from V and 2 from J, leaving 9 bases between them. In germline, CDR1 is SGHRS, CDR2 YFSETQ. CDR3 length: 15 residues. In DNA form, the CDR3 reads TGCGCCAGCAGCTTGGACAGTGTTACCTACAATGAGCAGTTCTTC. This sequence encodes CASSLDSVTYNEQFF.

The V call is TRBV12-3 or TRBV12-4, the J call TRBJ1-2, with D possibly TRBD1 on 6 matching bases. Trimming shortened V by 5 bases and J by 3 bases, and 10 bases separated the two germline ends. CDR3 length equals 13 residues. CDR3 DNA sequence: TGTGCCAGCAGTAACAGGGTCGACTATGGCTACACCTTC. This codes for CASSNRVDYGYTF.

The chain employs TRBV20-1 and TRBJ1-1, with 8 bases aligning to TRBD1. Unmatched junction bases numbered 12, after V lost 3 bases and J lost 6 bases. The CDR3 loop spans 15 amino acids. Looked up from germline, CDR1 is DFQATT and CDR2 is SNEGSKA (reference sequence). CDR3 in amino acids: CSASGTGRGRSEAFF. CDR3 sequence (DNA): TGCAGTGCTAGTGGGACTGGCAGGGGGCGCTCTGAAGCTTTCTTT.

This clone has just a few counts. Other DNA sequences of this sample code for an identical CDR3. The chain uses TRBV27 and TRBJ2-2; TRBD2 aligns across 9 bases. With V trimmed by 10 bases and J by 0 bases, 3 bases remained unmatched. This CDR3 contains 14 residues. Germline lookup yields CDR1 MNHEY and CDR2 SMNVEV (reference sequence). CDR3 loop: CATLAGTNTGELFF. Here the CDR3 DNA reads TGTGCCACCCTAGCGGGGACGAACACCGGGGAGCTGTTTTTT.

The CDR3 loop reads CASSLAPVGYNEQFF. CDR3 coding DNA: TGTGCCAGCAGTTTGGCCCCCGTCGGGTACAATGAGCAGTTCTTC. The chain couples TRBV27 to TRBJ2-1; unclear D gene. The V gene's germline CDR1 is MNHEY and CDR2 SMNVEV (reference sequence). Trimming pared 3 bases from V and 4 bases from J, leaving 13 bases between. The CDR3 runs 15 residues.